This TCR beta chain came from a study of blood T cell repertoires in COVID-19. Study details: Acute and convalescent COVID-19 samples came from the United States, Italy and Spain. In each case, the material was cDNA or gDNA derived from T cells, B-cell-depleted T cells, or PBMCs.

In Seattle, patients joined the study during active infection and were tracked longitudinally. Original processing methods: Reference gene primer amplification in the assay estimated nucleated cell counts. The table came from immunoSEQ multiplex PCR; TCRdb's copy has only in-frame clones and leaves some out. Clone size and V and J calls were adopted from that table, with D and trimming inferred from the DNA. Here the sample spans about 62,000 clones, around 91% being singletons. Material: peripheral blood. The sequence was collected from a woman aged 55-69 years with COVID-19, enrolled during active disease.

CDR3 region: CASSIAETEAFF. CDR3 DNA: TGTGCCAGTAGTATAGCTGAGACTGAAGCTTTCTTT. This chain links TRBV19 with TRBJ1-1; the D is unclear. Trimming cost V 1 base and J 5 bases, with 5 bases left between them. Germline loops: CDR1 LNHDA, CDR2 SQIVND (reference sequence). The CDR3 totals 12 residues.